This TCR beta chain was captured in a study of cytomegalovirus exposure and HLA in healthy donors. Whole-study context: Findings of an earlier analysis included more than 90 million unique TCR beta sequences from roughly 200 million T cells. Genotyping showed 70% to 90% of about 370 donors falling in the Caucasian-associated ancestry cluster.

Vbeta (60) and Jbeta (13) primers were used in the PCR. Some clones are missing from TCRdb's copy, which holds only in-frame ones; the method was immunoSEQ multiplex PCR. The sample yields some 140,000 clones, around four fifths seen once. Germline V gene data show CDR1 as MNHNY and CDR2 as SVGAGI (reference sequence). The CDR3 is made up of 14 amino acids. The ends were cut back, 7 bases at V and 1 base at J, with 11 bases in the middle. The sequenced sample consisted of PBMCs. This TCR came from a man aged 25 to 40 in good health. The rearrangement joins TRBV6-6 to TRBJ1-5, with a weak D call TRBD1 (5 bases). DNA of the CDR3: TGTGCCAGCAACCGTCAGGGAAGCAATCAGCCCCAGCATTTT. This translates into CASNRQGSNQPQHF.